This T cell receptor (beta chain) was recovered during a study of shared clonotypes between healthy human individuals. This CDR3 is built from 16 residues. Germline V CDR1 and CDR2: SGHRS, YFSETQ. V was clipped by 1 base and J by 0 bases, with 11 bases between them. The genomic DNA of each subset was split evenly across several immunoSEQ plates. The table came from immunoSEQ multiplex PCR; TCRdb's copy has only in-frame clones and leaves some out. The sample lists approximately 510,000 clones, less than 85% occurring once. The sequence was collected from a woman in her thirties or forties in good health. Some clones in this sample may be carry-over from other donors' samples. This chain joins TRBV5-1 and TRBJ1-3; D uncertain. The sequenced sample consisted of PBMCs. The DNA of the CDR3 is TGCGCCAGCAGCTTGCTTACGGGAGGCTCTGGAAACACCATATATTTT. Its protein is CASSLLTGGSGNTIYF.